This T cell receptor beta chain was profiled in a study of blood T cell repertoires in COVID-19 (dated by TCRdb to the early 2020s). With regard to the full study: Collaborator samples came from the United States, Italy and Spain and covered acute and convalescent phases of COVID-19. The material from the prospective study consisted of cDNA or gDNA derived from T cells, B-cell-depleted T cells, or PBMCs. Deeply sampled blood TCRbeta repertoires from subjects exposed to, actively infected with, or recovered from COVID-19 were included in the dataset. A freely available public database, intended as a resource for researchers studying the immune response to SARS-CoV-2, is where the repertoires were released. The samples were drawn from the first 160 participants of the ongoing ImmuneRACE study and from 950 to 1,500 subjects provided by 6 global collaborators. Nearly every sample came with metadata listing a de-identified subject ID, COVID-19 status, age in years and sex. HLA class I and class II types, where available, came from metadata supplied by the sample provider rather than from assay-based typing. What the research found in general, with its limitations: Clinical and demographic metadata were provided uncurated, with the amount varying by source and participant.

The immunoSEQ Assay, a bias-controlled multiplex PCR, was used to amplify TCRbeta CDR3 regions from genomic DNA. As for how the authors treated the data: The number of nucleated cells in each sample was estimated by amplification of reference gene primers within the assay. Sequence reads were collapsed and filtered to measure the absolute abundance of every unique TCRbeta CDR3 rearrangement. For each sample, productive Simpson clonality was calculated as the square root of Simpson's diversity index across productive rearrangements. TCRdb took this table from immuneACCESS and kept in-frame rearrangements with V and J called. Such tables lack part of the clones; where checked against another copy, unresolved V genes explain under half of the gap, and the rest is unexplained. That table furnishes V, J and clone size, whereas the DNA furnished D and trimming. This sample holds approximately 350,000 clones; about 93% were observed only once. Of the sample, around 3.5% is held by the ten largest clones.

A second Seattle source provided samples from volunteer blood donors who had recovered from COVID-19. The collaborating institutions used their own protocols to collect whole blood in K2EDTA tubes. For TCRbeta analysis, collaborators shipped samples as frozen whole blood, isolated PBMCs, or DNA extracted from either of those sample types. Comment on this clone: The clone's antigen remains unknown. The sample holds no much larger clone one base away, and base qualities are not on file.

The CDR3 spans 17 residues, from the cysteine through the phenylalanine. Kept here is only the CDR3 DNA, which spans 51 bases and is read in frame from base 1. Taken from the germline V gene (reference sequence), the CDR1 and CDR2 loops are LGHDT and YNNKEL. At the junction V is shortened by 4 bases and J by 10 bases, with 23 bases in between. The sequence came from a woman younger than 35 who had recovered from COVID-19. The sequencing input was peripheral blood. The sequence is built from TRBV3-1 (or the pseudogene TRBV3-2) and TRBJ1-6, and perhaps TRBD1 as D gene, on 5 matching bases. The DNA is TGTGCCAGCAGCCCAACGACACCATGGGGCGGAGGGTCACCCCTCCACTTT. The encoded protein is CASSPTTPWGGGSPLHF.